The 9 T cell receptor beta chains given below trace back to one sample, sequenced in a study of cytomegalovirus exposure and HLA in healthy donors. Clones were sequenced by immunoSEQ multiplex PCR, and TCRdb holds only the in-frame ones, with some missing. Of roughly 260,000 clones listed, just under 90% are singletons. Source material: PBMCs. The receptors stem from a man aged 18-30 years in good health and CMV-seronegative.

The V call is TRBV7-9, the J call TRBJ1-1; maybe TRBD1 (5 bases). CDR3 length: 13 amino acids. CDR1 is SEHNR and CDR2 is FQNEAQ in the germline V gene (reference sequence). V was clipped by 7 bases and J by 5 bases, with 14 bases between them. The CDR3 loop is CASTGTGGTEAFF. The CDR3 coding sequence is TGTGCCAGCACGGGCACCGGGGGGACTGAAGCTTTCTTT. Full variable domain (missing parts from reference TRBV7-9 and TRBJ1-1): DTGVSQNPRHKITKRGQNVTFRCDPISEHNRLYWYRQTLGQGPEFLTYFQNEAQLEKSRLLSDRFSAERPKGSFSTLEIQRTEQGDSAMYLCASTGTGGTEAFFGQGTRLTVV.

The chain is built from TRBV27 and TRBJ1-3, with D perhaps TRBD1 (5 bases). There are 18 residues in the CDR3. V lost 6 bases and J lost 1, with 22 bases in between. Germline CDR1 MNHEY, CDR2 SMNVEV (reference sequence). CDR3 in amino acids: CASRLPGLFTLSGNTIYF. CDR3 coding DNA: TGTGCCAGCAGGTTGCCGGGACTGTTCACCCTTTCTGGAAACACCATATATTTT.

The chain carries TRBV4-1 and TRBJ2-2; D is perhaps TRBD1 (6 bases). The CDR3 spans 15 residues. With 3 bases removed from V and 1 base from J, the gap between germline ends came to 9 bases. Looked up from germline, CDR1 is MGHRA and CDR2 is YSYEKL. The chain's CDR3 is CASSQLGQNTGELFF. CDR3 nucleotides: TGCGCCAGCAGCCAGCTGGGACAGAACACCGGGGAGCTGTTTTTT.

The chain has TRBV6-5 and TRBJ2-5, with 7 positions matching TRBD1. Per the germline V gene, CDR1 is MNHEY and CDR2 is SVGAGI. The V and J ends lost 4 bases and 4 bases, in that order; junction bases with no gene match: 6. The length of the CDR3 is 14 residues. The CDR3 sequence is CASSSPAGGETQYF. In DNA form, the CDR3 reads TGTGCCAGCAGTTCCCCGGCAGGGGGAGAGACCCAGTACTTC.

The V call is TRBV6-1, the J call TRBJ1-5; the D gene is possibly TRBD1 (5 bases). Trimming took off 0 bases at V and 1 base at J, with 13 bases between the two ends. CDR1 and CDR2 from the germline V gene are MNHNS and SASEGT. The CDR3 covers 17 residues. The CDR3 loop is CASSEALGGNSNQPQHF. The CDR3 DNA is TGTGCCAGCAGTGAAGCGCTTGGGGGGAACAGCAATCAGCCCCAGCATTTT.

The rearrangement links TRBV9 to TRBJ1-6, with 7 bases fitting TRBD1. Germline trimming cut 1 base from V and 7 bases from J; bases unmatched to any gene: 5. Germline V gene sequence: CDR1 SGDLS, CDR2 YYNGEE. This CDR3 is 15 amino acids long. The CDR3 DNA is TGTGCCAGCAGCGTAATGGGACAGATAAATTCACCCCTCCACTTT. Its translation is CASSVMGQINSPLHF.

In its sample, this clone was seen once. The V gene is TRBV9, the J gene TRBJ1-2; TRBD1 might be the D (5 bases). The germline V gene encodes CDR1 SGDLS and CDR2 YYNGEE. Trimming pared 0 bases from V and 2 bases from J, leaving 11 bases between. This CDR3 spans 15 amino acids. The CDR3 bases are TGTGCCAGCAGCGTAGGCGTGGGGCCGAACTATGGCTACACCTTC. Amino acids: CASSVGVGPNYGYTF.

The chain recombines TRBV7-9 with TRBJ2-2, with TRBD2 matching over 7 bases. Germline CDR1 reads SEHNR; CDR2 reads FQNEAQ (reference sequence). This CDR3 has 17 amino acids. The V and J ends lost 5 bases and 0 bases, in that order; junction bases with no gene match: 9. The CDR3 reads CASSPTSAGPNTGELFF. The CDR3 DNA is TGTGCCAGCAGCCCAACTTCAGCGGGGCCGAACACCGGGGAGCTGTTTTTT.

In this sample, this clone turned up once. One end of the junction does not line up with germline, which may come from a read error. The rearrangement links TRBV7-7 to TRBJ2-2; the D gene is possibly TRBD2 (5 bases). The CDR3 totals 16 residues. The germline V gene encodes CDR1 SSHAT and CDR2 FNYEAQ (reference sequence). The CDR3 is CASSLFRGGDTGELFF. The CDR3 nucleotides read TGTGCTAGCAGCTTGTTCCGGGGTGGTGACACCGGGGAGCTGTTTTTT.